One and the same sample provided the 10 T cell receptor beta chains below, sequenced in a study of beta chain features in type 1 diabetes. Every bit of the isolated RNA underwent reverse transcription, so sequencing read expressed TCRB transcripts. Clones were read by immunoSEQ multiplex PCR, and TCRdb kept only the in-frame ones, dropping some. This table has some 220,000 clones, approximately 10% appearing once. Sequencing used central memory CD4+ T cells from blood. These receptors were obtained from a man between 18 and 35 years old in good health.

This chain links TRBV5-1 with TRBJ2-2, with TRBD2 matching over 8 bases. This CDR3 spans 15 amino acids. Germline assignment: CDR1 SGHRS and CDR2 YFSETQ. Trimming cost V 2 bases and J 4 bases; bases outside gene matches: 4. This CDR3 is CASSFGTSSTGELFF. DNA of the CDR3: TGCGCCAGCAGCTTCGGGACTAGTTCCACCGGGGAGCTGTTTTTT.

The chain carries TRBV7-9 and TRBJ2-3; D is ambiguous. The CDR3 is 13 amino acids. Trimming pared 1 base from V and 6 bases from J, leaving 8 bases between. The V gene's germline CDR1 is SEHNR and CDR2 FQNEAQ (reference sequence). CDR3 sequence (DNA): TGTGCCAGCAGCTTAGTCGTGGGGGATACGCAGTATTTT. Translation gives CASSLVVGDTQYF.

Only a few counts were recorded for this clone. V is TRBV6-1 and J is TRBJ2-4; TRBD1 matches at 7 bases. Germline assignment: CDR1 MNHNS and CDR2 SASEGT. The trim removed 1 base at V and 16 bases at J, leaving 10 bases unmatched. The CDR3 spans 13 residues. CDR3 region: CASSEGGWDRGYF. DNA for the CDR3: TGTGCCAGCAGTGAAGGAGGTTGGGACAGAGGATACTTC.

This chain uses TRBV11-2 with TRBJ2-5; possible D gene TRBD1, 6 bases. CDR3 size: 14 residues. CDR1 SGHAT and CDR2 FQNNGV come from the germline V gene. V shed 6 bases and J shed 0 bases, with 11 bases lying between them. CDR3 residues: CASRRTEYQETQYF. DNA for the CDR3: TGTGCCAGCAGGAGGACAGAGTACCAAGAGACCCAGTACTTC.

The V call is TRBV4-2, the J call TRBJ1-5; D gene ambiguous. The V end was cut by 5 bases, the J end by 1 base, with 15 bases between. From germline, CDR1 is LGHNA and CDR2 YNFKEQ. The CDR3 is 16 amino acids. The DNA for the CDR3 is TGTGCCAGCAGCGATATAGGGATAGGGAGCAATCAGCCCCAGCATTTT. It yields the protein CASSDIGIGSNQPQHF.

This chain joins TRBV9 and TRBJ1-5, with D perhaps TRBD1 (5 bases). CDR3 size: 15 residues. CDR1 is SGDLS, CDR2 YYNGEE, per germline. Trimming pared 0 bases from V and 7 bases from J, leaving 14 bases between. CDR3 sequence reads: CASSVDWGGDQPQHF. As DNA, the CDR3 is TGTGCCAGCAGCGTAGATTGGGGTGGGGACCAGCCCCAGCATTTT.

This clone was observed a handful of times. The rearrangement uses TRBV11-1 and TRBJ2-2, with D unclear. V was trimmed by 1 base and J by 0 bases, leaving 9 bases between them. The germline gives CDR1 SGHAT, CDR2 FQDESV (reference sequence). This CDR3 comprises 16 residues. Here the CDR3 reads CASSLVPIPNTGELFF. CDR3 DNA sequence: TGTGCCAGCAGCTTAGTCCCAATTCCGAACACCGGGGAGCTGTTTTTT. The full variable domain, rest sourced from reference TRBV11-1 and TRBJ2-2, is EAEVAQSPRYKITEKSQAVAFWCDPISGHATLYWYRQILGQGPELLVQFQDESVVDDSQLPKDRFSAERLKGVDSTLKIQPAELGDSAMYLCASSLVPIPNTGELFFGEGSRLTVL.

This sequence joins TRBV5-1 and TRBJ2-5; D gene ambiguous. V was trimmed by 5 bases and J by 2 bases, leaving 10 bases between them. Germline loops: CDR1 SGHRS, CDR2 YFSETQ. CDR3 size: 13 residues. The CDR3: CASRDGRQETQYF. CDR3 nucleotide sequence: TGCGCCAGCAGGGATGGGCGGCAAGAGACCCAGTACTTC.

The J gene is TRBJ2-3, the V gene TRBV7-7, with 8 bases fitting TRBD2. CDR1 and CDR2 from the germline V gene are SSHAT and FNYEAQ (reference sequence). The J segment lost 4 bases and the V segment lost 5 bases, leaving 17 bases of the junction unmatched. This CDR3 is 18 amino acids long. The CDR3 DNA sequence: TGTGCCAGCAGCCCTTTAACGGGGGGGAGTCGCACCCCAGATACGCAGTATTTT. The encoded protein is CASSPLTGGSRTPDTQYF. Supplemented by reference TRBV7-7 and TRBJ2-3, the full variable domain reads GAGVSQSPRYKVTKRGQDVTLRCDPISSHATLYWYQQALGQGPEFLTYFNYEAQPDKSGLPSDRFSAERPEGSISTLTIQRTEQRDSAMYRCASSPLTGGSRTPDTQYFGPGTRLTVL.

This clone turned up a few times. The V and J genes are TRBV7-2 and TRBJ1-1; a possible D gene is TRBD1 (6 bases). This CDR3 is 15 amino acids long. Germline V lookup: CDR1 SGHTA, CDR2 FQGNSA. The V end was cut by 3 bases, the J end by 1 base, with 12 bases between. CDR3 sequence: CASSLDSYQNTEAFF. For the CDR3, the DNA is TGTGCCAGCAGCTTGGACAGTTACCAGAACACTGAAGCTTTCTTT.